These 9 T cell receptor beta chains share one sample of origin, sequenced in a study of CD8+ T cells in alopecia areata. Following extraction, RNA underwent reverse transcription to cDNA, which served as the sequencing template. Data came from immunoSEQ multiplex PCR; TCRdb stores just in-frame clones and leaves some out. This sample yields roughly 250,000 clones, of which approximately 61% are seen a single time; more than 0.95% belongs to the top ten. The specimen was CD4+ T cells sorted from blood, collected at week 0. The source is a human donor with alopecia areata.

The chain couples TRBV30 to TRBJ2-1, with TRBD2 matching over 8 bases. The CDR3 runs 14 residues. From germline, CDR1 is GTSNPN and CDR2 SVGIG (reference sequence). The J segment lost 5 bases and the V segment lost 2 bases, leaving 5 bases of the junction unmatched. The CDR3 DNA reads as TGTGCCTGGAGTCTAGGACTAGCTGACAATGAGCAGTTCTTC. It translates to CAWSLGLADNEQFF. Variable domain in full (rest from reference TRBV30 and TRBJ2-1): SQTIHQWPATLVQPVGSPLSLECTVEGTSNPNLYWYRQAAGRGLQLLFYSVGIGQISSEVPQNLSASRPQDRQFILSSKKLLLSDSGFYLCAWSLGLADNEQFFGPGTRLTVL.

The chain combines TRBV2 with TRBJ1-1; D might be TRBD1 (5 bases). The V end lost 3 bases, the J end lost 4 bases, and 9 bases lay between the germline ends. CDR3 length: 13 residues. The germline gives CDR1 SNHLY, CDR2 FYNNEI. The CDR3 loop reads CASSDGAGTEAFF. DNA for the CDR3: TGTGCCAGCAGTGATGGGGCAGGCACTGAAGCTTTCTTT.

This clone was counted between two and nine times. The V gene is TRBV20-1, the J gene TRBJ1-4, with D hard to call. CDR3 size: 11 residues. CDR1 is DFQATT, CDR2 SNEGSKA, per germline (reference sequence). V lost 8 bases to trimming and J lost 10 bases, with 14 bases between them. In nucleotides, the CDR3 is TGCAGTACTCCCGGTACCGGAAAACTGTTTTTT. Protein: CSTPGTGKLFF.

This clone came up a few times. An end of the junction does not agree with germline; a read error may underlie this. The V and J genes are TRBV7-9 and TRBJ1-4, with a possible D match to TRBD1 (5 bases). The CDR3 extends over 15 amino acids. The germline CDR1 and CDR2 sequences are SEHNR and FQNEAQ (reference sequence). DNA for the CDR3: TGTGCCAGCAGCACTGTACCCGGGGCTAATGAAAGACTGTTTTTT. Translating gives CASSTVPGANERLFF.

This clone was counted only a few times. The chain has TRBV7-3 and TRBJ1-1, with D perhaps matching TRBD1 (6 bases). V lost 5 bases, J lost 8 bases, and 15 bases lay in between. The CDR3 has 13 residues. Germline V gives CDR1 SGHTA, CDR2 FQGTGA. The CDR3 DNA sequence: TGTGCCAGCAGCGGAACAGGGTTGAGGGAAGCTTTCTTT. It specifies CASSGTGLREAFF.

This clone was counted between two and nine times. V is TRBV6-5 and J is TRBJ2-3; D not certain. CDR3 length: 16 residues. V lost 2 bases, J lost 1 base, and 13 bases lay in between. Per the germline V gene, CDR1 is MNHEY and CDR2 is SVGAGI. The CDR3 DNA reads TGTGCCAGCAGTTACCGGATGTTCGGTCGCACAGATACGCAGTATTTT. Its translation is CASSYRMFGRTDTQYF.

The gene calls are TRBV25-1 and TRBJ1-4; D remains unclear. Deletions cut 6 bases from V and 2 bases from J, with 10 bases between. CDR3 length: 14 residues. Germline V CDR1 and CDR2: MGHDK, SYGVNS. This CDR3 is CASRDPGTNEKLFF. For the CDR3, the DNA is TGTGCCAGCAGGGACCCGGGGACTAATGAAAAACTGTTTTTT.

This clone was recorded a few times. Here the CDR3 DNA reads TGCAGCGTTGGCCGGGAGCCTAATCAGCCCCAGCATTTT. It specifies CSVGREPNQPQHF. The rearrangement links TRBV29-1 to TRBJ1-5; D gene unclear. CDR3 length: 13 residues. Germline CDR1 and CDR2: SQVTM and ANQGSEA. Trimming pared 4 bases from V and 4 bases from J, leaving 11 bases between.

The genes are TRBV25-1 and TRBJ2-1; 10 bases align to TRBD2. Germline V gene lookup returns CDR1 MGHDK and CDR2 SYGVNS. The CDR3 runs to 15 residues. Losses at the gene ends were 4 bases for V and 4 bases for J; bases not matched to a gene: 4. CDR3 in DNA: TGTGCCAGCAGTGTTACTAGCGGGGCTTACAATGAGCAGTTCTTC. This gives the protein CASSVTSGAYNEQFF.